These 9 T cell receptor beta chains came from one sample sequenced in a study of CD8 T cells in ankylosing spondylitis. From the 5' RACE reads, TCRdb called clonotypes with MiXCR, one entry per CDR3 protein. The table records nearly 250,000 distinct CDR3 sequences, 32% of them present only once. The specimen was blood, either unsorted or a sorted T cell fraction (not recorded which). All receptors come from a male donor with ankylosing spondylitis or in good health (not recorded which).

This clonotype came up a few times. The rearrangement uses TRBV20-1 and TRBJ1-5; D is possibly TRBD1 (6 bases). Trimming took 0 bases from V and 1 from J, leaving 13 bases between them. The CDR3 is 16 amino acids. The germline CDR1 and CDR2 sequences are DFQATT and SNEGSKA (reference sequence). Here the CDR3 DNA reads TGCAGTGCTAGAGATCCCGACAGGCCAAGCAATCAGCCCCAGCATTTT. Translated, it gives CSARDPDRPSNQPQHF.

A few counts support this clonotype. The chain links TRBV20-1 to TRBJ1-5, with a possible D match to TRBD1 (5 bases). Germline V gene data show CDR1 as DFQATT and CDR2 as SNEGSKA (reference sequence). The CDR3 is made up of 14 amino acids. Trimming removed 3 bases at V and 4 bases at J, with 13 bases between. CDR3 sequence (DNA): TGCAGTGCTAGCATGTTCCGGGGGAATCAGCCCCAGCATTTT. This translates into CSASMFRGNQPQHF.

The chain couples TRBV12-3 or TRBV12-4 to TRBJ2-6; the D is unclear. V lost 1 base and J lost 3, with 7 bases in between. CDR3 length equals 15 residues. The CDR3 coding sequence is TGTGCCAGCAGTTTAGTACATTTTGGGGCCAACGTCCTGACTTTC. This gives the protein CASSLVHFGANVLTF.

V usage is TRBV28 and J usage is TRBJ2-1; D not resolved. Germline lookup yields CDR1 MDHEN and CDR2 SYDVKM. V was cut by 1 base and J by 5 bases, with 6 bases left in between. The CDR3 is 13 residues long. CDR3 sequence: CASSLFRNNEQFF. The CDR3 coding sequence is TGTGCCAGCAGTTTATTCAGAAACAATGAGCAGTTCTTC. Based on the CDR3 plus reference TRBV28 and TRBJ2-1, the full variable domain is DVKVTQSSRYLVKRTGEKVFLECVQDMDHENMFWYRQDPGLGLRLIYFSYDVKMKEKGDIPEGYSVSREKKERFSLILESASTNQTSMYLCASSLFRNNEQFFGPGTRLTVL.

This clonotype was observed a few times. The CDR3 coding sequence is TGTGCCAGCAGTTCGCCACAGGGGAGTCACTACGAGCAGTACTTC. Translation: CASSSPQGSHYEQYF. The J gene is TRBJ2-7, the V gene TRBV27; 7 bases map to TRBD1. The CDR3 spans 15 residues. Per the germline V gene, CDR1 is MNHEY and CDR2 is SMNVEV (reference sequence). The trim removed 4 bases at V and 3 bases at J, leaving 9 bases unmatched.

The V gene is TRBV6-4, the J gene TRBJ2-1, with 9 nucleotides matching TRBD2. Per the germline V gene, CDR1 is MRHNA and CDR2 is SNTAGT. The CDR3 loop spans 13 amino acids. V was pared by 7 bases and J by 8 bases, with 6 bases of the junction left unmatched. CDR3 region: CASIGGGAHEQFF. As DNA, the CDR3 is TGTGCCAGCATCGGCGGGGGGGCCCATGAGCAGTTCTTC.

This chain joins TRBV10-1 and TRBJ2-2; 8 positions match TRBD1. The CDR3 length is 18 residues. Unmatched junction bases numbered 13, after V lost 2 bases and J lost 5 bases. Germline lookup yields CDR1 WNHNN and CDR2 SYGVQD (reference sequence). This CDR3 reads CASSEPLGQGFGTGELFF. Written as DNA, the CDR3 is TGCGCCAGCAGTGAGCCGTTAGGACAGGGTTTTGGTACCGGGGAGCTGTTTTTT.

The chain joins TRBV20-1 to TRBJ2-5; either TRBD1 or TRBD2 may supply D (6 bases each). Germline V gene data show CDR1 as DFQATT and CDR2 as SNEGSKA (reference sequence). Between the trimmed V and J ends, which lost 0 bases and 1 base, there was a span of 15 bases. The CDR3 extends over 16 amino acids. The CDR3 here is CSARDRLRGPQETQYF. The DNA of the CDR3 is TGCAGTGCTAGAGATCGATTACGGGGGCCCCAAGAGACCCAGTACTTC.

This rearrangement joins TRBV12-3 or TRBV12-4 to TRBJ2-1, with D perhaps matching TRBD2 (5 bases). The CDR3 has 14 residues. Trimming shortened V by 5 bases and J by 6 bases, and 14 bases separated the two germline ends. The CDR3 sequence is CASSPGYLGNEQFF. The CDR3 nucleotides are TGTGCCAGCAGTCCGGGGTACCTAGGCAATGAGCAGTTCTTC.